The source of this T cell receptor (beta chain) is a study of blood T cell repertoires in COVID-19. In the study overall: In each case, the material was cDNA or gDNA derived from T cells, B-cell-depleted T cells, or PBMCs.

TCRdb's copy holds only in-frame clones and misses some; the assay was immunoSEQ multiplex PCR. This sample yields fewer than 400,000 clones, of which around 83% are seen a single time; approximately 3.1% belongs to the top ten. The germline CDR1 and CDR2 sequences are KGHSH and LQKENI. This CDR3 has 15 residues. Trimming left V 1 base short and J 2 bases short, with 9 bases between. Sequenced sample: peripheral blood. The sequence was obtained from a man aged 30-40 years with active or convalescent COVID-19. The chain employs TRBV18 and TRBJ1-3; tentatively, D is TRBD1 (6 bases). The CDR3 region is CASSPLGTTGNTIYF. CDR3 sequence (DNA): TGTGCCAGCTCACCACTGGGGACAACTGGAAACACCATATATTTT.